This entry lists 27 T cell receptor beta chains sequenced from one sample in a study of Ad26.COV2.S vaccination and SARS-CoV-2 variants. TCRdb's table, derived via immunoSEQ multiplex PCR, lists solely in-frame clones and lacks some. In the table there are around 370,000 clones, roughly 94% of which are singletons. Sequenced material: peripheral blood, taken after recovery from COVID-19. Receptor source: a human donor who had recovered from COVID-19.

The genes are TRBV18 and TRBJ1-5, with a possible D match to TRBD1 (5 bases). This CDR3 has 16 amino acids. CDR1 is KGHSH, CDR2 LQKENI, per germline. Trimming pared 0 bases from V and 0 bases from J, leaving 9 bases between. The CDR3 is CASSPPTEYSNQPQHF. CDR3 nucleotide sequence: TGTGCCAGCTCACCACCGACAGAATATAGCAATCAGCCCCAGCATTTT.

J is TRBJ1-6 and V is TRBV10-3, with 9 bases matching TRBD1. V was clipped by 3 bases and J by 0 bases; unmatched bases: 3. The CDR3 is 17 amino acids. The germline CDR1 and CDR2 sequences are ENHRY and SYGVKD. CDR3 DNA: TGTGCCATCAGTGACGGACAGGGGAGCTCCTATAATTCACCCCTCCACTTT. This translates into CAISDGQGSSYNSPLHF.

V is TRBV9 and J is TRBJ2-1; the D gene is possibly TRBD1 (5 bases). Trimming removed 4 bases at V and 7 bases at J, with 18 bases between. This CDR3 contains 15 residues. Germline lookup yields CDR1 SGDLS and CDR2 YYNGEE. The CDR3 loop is CASSLGPKGINEQFF. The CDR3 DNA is TGTGCCAGCAGCCTTGGTCCGAAGGGGATTAATGAGCAGTTCTTC.

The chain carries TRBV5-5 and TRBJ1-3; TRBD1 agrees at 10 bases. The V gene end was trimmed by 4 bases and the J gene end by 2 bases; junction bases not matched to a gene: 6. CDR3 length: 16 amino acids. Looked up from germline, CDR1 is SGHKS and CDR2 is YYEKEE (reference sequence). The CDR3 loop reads CASSRPGTGAGNTIYF. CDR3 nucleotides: TGTGCCAGCAGCCGCCCCGGGACAGGGGCTGGAAACACCATATATTTT.

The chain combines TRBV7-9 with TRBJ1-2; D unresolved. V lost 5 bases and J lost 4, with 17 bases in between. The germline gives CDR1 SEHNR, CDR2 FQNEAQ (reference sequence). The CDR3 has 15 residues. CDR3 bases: TGTGCCAGCAGCCCTAATAGTCGCGGTCCCTATGGCTACACCTTC. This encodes CASSPNSRGPYGYTF.

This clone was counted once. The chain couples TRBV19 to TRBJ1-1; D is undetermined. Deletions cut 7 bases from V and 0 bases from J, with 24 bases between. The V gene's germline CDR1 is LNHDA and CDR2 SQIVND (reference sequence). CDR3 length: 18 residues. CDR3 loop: CASTSIWDLSSLNTEAFF. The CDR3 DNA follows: TGTGCCAGTACCTCGATATGGGATTTATCGAGCTTGAACACTGAAGCTTTCTTT. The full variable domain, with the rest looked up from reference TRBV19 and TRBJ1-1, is DGGITQSPKYLFRKEGQNVTLSCEQNLNHDAMYWYRQDPGQGLRLIYYSQIVNDFQKGDIAEGYSVSREKKESFPLTVTSAQKNPTAFYLCASTSIWDLSSLNTEAFFGQGTRLTVV.

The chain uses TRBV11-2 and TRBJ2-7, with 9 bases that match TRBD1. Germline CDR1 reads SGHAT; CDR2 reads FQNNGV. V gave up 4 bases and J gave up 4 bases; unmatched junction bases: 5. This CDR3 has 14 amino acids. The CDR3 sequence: CASSWTGVDYEQYF. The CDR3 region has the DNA TGTGCCAGCAGCTGGACAGGGGTTGATTACGAGCAGTACTTC.

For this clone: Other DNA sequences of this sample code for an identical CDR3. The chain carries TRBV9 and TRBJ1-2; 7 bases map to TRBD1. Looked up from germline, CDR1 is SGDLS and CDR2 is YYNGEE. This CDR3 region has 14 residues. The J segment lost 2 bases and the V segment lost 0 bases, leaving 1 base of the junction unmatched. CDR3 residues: CASSVGQGNYGYTF. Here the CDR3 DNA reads TGTGCCAGCAGCGTAGGACAGGGCAACTATGGCTACACCTTC.

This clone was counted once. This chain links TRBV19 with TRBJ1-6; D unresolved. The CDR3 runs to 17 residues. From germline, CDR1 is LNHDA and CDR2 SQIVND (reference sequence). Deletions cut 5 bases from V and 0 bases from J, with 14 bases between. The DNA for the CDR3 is TGTGCCAGTAGTCTAGGGCGAGTGAGCTCCTATAATTCACCCCTCCACTTT. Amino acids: CASSLGRVSSYNSPLHF.

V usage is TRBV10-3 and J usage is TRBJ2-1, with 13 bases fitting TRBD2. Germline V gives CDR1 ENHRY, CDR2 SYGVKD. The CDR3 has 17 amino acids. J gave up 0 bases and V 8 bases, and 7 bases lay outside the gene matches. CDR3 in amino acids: CAIGRTSGGLSYNEQFF. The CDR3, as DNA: TGTGCCATCGGGAGGACTAGCGGGGGACTCTCCTACAATGAGCAGTTCTTC.

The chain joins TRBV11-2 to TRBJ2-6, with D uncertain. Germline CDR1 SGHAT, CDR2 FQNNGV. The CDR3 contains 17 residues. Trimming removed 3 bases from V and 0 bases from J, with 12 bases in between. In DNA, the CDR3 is TGTGCCAGCAGCTTCTGGGCCAGCCACTCTGGGGCCAACGTCCTGACTTTC. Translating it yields CASSFWASHSGANVLTF.

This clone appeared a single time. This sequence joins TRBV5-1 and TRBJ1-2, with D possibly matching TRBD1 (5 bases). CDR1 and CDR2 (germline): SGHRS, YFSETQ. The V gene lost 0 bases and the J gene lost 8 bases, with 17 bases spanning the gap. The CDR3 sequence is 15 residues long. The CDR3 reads CASSLAWDPAGGYTF. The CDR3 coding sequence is TGCGCCAGCAGCTTGGCCTGGGACCCGGCCGGAGGCTACACCTTC.

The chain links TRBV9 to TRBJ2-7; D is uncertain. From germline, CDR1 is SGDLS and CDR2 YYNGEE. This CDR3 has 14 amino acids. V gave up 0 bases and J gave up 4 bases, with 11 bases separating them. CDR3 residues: CASSVAVGEYEQYF. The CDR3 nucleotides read TGTGCCAGCAGCGTAGCGGTCGGAGAATACGAGCAGTACTTC.

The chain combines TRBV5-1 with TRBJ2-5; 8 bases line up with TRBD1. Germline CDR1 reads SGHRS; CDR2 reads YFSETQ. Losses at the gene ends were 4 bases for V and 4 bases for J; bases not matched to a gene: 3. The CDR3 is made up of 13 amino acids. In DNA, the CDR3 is TGCGCCAGCAGCGCGGACAGGGTAGAGACCCAGTACTTC. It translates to CASSADRVETQYF.

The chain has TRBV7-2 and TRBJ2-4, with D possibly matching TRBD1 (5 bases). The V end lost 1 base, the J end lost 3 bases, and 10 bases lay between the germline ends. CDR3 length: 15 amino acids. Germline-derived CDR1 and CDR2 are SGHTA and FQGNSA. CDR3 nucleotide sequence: TGTGCCAGCAGCTTAGATCAGGGTATCAAAAACATTCAGTACTTC. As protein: CASSLDQGIKNIQYF.

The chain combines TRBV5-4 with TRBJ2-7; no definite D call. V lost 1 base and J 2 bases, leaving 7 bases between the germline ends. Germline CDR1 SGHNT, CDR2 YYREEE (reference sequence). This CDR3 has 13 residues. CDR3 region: CASSLQEPYEQYF. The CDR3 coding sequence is TGTGCCAGCAGCTTGCAGGAACCCTACGAGCAGTACTTC.

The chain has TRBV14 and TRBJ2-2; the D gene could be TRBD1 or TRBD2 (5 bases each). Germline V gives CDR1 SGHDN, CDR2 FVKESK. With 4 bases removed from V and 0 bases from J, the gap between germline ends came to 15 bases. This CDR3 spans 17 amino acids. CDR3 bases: TGTGCCAGCAGCCCGAGGGACCGCCGAGCGAACACCGGGGAGCTGTTTTTT. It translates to CASSPRDRRANTGELFF.

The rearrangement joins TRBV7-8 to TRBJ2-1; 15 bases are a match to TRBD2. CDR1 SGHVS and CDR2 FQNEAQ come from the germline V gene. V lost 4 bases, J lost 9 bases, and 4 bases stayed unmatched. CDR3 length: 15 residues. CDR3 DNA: TGTGCCAGCAGCTGGACTAGCGGGGGGGCCGGTGAGCAGTTCTTC. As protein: CASSWTSGGAGEQFF.

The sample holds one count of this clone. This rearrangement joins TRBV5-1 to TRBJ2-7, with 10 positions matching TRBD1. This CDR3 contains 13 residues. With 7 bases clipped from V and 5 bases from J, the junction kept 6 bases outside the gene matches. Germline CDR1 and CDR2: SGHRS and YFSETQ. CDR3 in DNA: TGCGCCAGCGGTCCTGGGACAGGGGACGAGCAGTACTTC. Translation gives CASGPGTGDEQYF.

CDR3 amino acids: CASSPRGSGGPAGELFF. CDR3 coding DNA: TGTGCCAGCAGCCCCCGCGGTAGCGGGGGGCCTGCCGGGGAGCTGTTTTTT. This chain links TRBV9 with TRBJ2-2; 10 positions match TRBD2. J lost 6 bases, V lost 4 bases, and 12 bases had no gene match. Germline CDR1 reads SGDLS; CDR2 reads YYNGEE. This CDR3 is built from 17 residues.

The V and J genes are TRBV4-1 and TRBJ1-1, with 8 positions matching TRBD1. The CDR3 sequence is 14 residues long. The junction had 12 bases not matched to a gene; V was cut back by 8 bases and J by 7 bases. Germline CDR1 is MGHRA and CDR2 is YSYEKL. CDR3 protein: CASRRTGRIGEAFF. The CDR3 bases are TGCGCCAGCCGCAGGACAGGGAGAATTGGTGAAGCTTTCTTT.

The CDR3 here is CASSPETIRNEQFF. In DNA, the CDR3 is TGTGCCAGCAGCCCTGAGACGATCCGTAATGAGCAGTTCTTC. The gene calls are TRBV7-9 and TRBJ2-1; no definite D call. The CDR3 sequence is 14 residues long. V shed 5 bases and J shed 7 bases, with 15 bases lying between them. Germline CDR1 is SEHNR and CDR2 is FQNEAQ (reference sequence).

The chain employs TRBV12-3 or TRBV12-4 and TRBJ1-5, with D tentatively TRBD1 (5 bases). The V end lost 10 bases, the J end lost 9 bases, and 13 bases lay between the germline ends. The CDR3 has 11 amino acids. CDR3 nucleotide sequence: TGTGCCACTTCCTTGGGGGGGCCCCAGCATTTT. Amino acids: CATSLGGPQHF.

CDR3 bases: TGTGCCACCATGGGTGGCAATCAGCCCCAGCATTTT. Translation: CATMGGNQPQHF. This rearrangement joins TRBV15 to TRBJ1-5; D not certain. V shed 7 bases and J shed 2 bases, with 6 bases lying between them. The germline gives CDR1 LNHNV, CDR2 YYDKDF (reference sequence). The CDR3 runs to 12 residues.

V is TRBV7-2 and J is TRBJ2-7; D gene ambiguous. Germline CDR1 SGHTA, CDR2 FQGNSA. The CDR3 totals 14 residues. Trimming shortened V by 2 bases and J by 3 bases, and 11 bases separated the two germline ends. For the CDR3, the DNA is TGTGCCAGCAGCTTAATGGCAGCGCTCTACGAGCAGTACTTC. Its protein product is CASSLMAALYEQYF. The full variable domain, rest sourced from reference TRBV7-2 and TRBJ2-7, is GAGVSQSPSNKVTEKGKDVELRCDPISGHTALYWYRQSLGQGLEFLIYFQGNSAPDKSGLPSDRFSAERTGGSVSTLTIQRTQQEDSAVYLCASSLMAALYEQYFGPGTRLTVT.

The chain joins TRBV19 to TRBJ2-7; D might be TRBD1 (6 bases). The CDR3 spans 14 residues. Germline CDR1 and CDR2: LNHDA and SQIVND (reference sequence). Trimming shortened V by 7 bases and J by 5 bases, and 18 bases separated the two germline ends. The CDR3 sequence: CASTAGARRDEQYF. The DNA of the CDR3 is TGTGCCAGTACTGCAGGGGCGCGAAGGGACGAGCAGTACTTC. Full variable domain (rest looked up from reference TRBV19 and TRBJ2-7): DGGITQSPKYLFRKEGQNVTLSCEQNLNHDAMYWYRQDPGQGLRLIYYSQIVNDFQKGDIAEGYSVSREKKESFPLTVTSAQKNPTAFYLCASTAGARRDEQYFGPGTRLTVT.

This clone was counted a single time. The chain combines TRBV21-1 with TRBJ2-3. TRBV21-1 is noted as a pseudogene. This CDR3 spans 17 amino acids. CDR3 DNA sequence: TGTGCCAGCAGCAAATATGGGGTTAGGCCTAGCACAGATACGCAGTATTTT. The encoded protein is CASSKYGVRPSTDTQYF.